Below are 18 T cell receptor beta chains sequenced from a single sample in a study of T cell responses to AZD1222 COVID-19 vaccine. The assay was immunoSEQ multiplex PCR, and TCRdb's table has in-frame clones only and misses some. Among around 150,000 clones, 90% were seen once, and the ten largest hold 3% to 3.5%. The specimen was peripheral blood, collected 28 days after the second AZD1222 dose. The receptor source for this set is an adult who received the AZD1222 COVID-19 vaccine.

The chain employs TRBV6-5 and TRBJ1-2, with 12 nucleotides matching TRBD1. Germline lookup yields CDR1 MNHEY and CDR2 SVGAGI. V shed 6 bases, J shed 1 base, and the junction held 3 bases outside the gene matches. The CDR3 runs to 15 residues. This CDR3 is CASRGQGAGNYGYTF. The DNA for the CDR3 is TGTGCCAGCAGGGGACAGGGGGCTGGTAACTATGGCTACACCTTC.

The V gene is TRBV5-4, the J gene TRBJ2-5; D uncertain. The CDR3 runs 18 residues. CDR1 and CDR2 (germline): SGHNT, YYREEE (reference sequence). Trimming cost V 0 bases and J 4 bases, with 22 bases left between them. DNA of the CDR3: TGTGCCAGCAGCTTGGGGATTAGAACCTCCCAGCTCCCAGAGACCCAGTACTTC. This codes for CASSLGIRTSQLPETQYF.

The V gene is TRBV5-1, the J gene TRBJ2-5; 7 bases align to TRBD2. This CDR3 has 15 residues. Germline V CDR1 and CDR2: SGHRS, YFSETQ. V shed 7 bases, J shed 2 bases, and the junction held 11 bases outside the gene matches. CDR3 nucleotide sequence: TGCGCCAGCTCGGCCGGGGGGAGTCGACAAGAGACCCAGTACTTC. Residues: CASSAGGSRQETQYF.

V is TRBV27 and J is TRBJ1-6; 8 nucleotides line up with TRBD1. Germline V gene lookup returns CDR1 MNHEY and CDR2 SMNVEV (reference sequence). V was clipped by 2 bases and J by 5 bases; unmatched bases: 5. The CDR3 sequence is 16 residues long. The CDR3 coding sequence is TGTGCCAGCAGTTTACCGCAGGGGGCCCATAATTCACCCCTCCACTTT. It specifies CASSLPQGAHNSPLHF.

The J gene is TRBJ1-1, the V gene TRBV15, with a weak D call TRBD1 (5 bases). V was cut by 0 bases and J by 4 bases, with 15 bases left in between. CDR1 is LNHNV, CDR2 YYDKDF, per germline (reference sequence). The CDR3 consists of 16 residues. CDR3 sequence reads: CATSRDLKVRGTEAFF. The CDR3 coding sequence is TGTGCCACCAGCAGAGACCTCAAAGTGAGGGGCACTGAAGCTTTCTTT.

CDR3 sequence: CASTGGYNEKLFF. The CDR3 region has the DNA TGTGCCAGCACAGGGGGATATAATGAAAAACTGTTTTTT. The J gene is TRBJ1-4, the V gene TRBV28; 7 nucleotides align to TRBD1. Trimming at V came to 7 bases and at J to 4 bases, leaving 3 bases not matched to a gene. The CDR3 extends over 13 amino acids. Germline CDR1 and CDR2: MDHEN and SYDVKM.

This clone has just one count. This chain joins TRBV5-6 and TRBJ1-5; perhaps TRBD1 as D (5 bases). The germline CDR1 and CDR2 sequences are SGHDT and YYEEEE. Trimming removed 1 base at V and 2 bases at J, with 7 bases between. This CDR3 has 14 amino acids. CDR3 loop: CASSLRGGNQPQHF. The CDR3 DNA sequence: TGTGCCAGCAGCTTGCGAGGGGGCAATCAGCCCCAGCATTTT.

The gene calls are TRBV5-1 and TRBJ2-1; a weak D match, TRBD2 (7 bases). Germline-derived CDR1 and CDR2 are SGHRS and YFSETQ. V shed 2 bases and J shed 5 bases, with 11 bases lying between them. CDR3 length: 14 amino acids. CDR3 sequence reads: CASSFGGGNNEQFF. The CDR3 coding sequence is TGCGCCAGCAGCTTTGGCGGGGGCAACAATGAGCAGTTCTTC.

The gene calls are TRBV9 and TRBJ2-1, with 10 bases fitting TRBD1. The junction had 14 bases not matched to a gene; V was cut back by 3 bases and J by 5 bases. Germline V lookup: CDR1 SGDLS, CDR2 YYNGEE. CDR3 size: 18 residues. The CDR3 region is CASSEPGQGSTWDNEQFF. The CDR3 DNA follows: TGTGCCAGCAGCGAACCGGGACAGGGGTCCACCTGGGACAATGAGCAGTTCTTC.

The rearrangement joins TRBV19 to TRBJ1-2; a weak D match, TRBD1 (5 bases). CDR1 is LNHDA and CDR2 is SQIVND in the germline V gene (reference sequence). The germline V and J ends were trimmed by 0 bases and 4 bases, with 12 bases remaining between them. The CDR3 runs 15 residues. In DNA form, the CDR3 reads TGTGCCAGTAGTATAGAGACGACAGAGCTCTATGGCTACACCTTC. Its protein is CASSIETTELYGYTF.

CDR3 bases: TGTGCCAGCAGCTTAGACAGGGCCCGAGTGAACACCGGGGAGCTGTTTTTT. It specifies CASSLDRARVNTGELFF. V usage is TRBV7-2 and J usage is TRBJ2-2; possibly TRBD1 for D (6 bases). The V end lost 1 base, the J end lost 1 base, and 13 bases lay between the germline ends. The CDR3 sequence is 17 residues long. CDR1 SGHTA and CDR2 FQGNSA come from the germline V gene.

This chain uses TRBV3-1 (or the pseudogene TRBV3-2) with TRBJ1-4; D is perhaps TRBD1 (5 bases). The CDR3 covers 13 residues. The ends were cut back, 5 bases at V and 7 bases at J, with 11 bases in the middle. Germline CDR1 reads LGHDT; CDR2 reads YNNKEL (reference sequence). The CDR3 DNA sequence: TGTGCCAGCAGCAAGGGGAGGGGTGAAAAACTGTTTTTT. Translating gives CASSKGRGEKLFF.

The rearrangement joins TRBV6-1 to TRBJ2-7; no definite D call. V lost 1 base and J 7 bases, leaving 17 bases between the germline ends. CDR3 length equals 15 residues. Germline V CDR1 and CDR2: MNHNS, SASEGT. CDR3 in DNA: TGTGCCAGCAGTGAAGGGACCTTCTATCCTGGGGAGCAGTACTTC. Its translation: CASSEGTFYPGEQYF.

The CDR3 nucleotides are TGCGCCAGCAGCCTCAGCGGGCTGAACTATGGCTACACCTTC. Its translation is CASSLSGLNYGYTF. The V gene is TRBV4-1, the J gene TRBJ1-2, with no clear D. V gave up 4 bases and J gave up 2 bases, with 11 bases separating them. The germline V gene has CDR1 MGHRA and CDR2 YSYEKL. This CDR3 has 14 residues.

J is TRBJ2-7 and V is TRBV5-6; D perhaps matches TRBD2 (6 bases). The CDR3 has 14 amino acids. CDR1 and CDR2 from the germline V gene are SGHDT and YYEEEE. The V gene lost 3 bases and the J gene lost 1 base, with 11 bases spanning the gap. CDR3 DNA: TGTGCCAGCAGCTCACCGGGACTGTCCTACGAGCAGTACTTC. This gives the protein CASSSPGLSYEQYF.

The chain joins TRBV5-1 to TRBJ1-6, with 7 bases lining up with TRBD1. This CDR3 comprises 14 residues. Unmatched junction bases numbered 6, after V lost 5 bases and J lost 7 bases. Germline-derived CDR1 and CDR2 are SGHRS and YFSETQ. The CDR3 here is CASRPGQKNSPLHF. In DNA, the CDR3 is TGCGCCAGCAGACCGGGACAGAAAAATTCACCCCTCCACTTT.

The V call is TRBV5-6, the J call TRBJ2-7; 7 bases are a match to TRBD1. Germline CDR1 reads SGHDT; CDR2 reads YYEEEE. The CDR3 runs to 16 residues. The J segment lost 5 bases and the V segment lost 4 bases, leaving 15 bases of the junction unmatched. DNA of the CDR3: TGTGCCAGCAGCCGGTTCGGGCGACAGGGTATTAACGAGCAGTACTTC. Protein: CASSRFGRQGINEQYF.

This chain joins TRBV18 and TRBJ1-5; D unresolved. Trimming stripped 3 bases from V and 0 bases from J, with 9 bases between. This CDR3 has 15 amino acids. CDR1 KGHSH and CDR2 LQKENI come from the germline V gene. This chain's CDR3 is CASSPASYSNQPQHF. CDR3 sequence (DNA): TGTGCCAGCTCACCGGCAAGTTATAGCAATCAGCCCCAGCATTTT. The full variable domain, completed using reference TRBV18 and TRBJ1-5, is NAGVMQNPRHLVRRRGQEARLRCSPMKGHSHVYWYRQLPEEGLKFMVYLQKENIIDESGMPKERFSAEFPKEGPSILRIQQVVRGDSAAYFCASSPASYSNQPQHFGDGTRLSIL.